This is a list of T cell receptor beta chains from one sample in a study of radiotherapy plus CTLA-4 blockade in lung cancer. Profiled with immunoSEQ multiplex PCR; TCRdb holds only in-frame clones, not every one. The sample lists about 98,000 clones, about 90% seen once, with more than 4.5% in the top ten. This material consisted of peripheral blood, taken from a patient treated with radiotherapy plus ipilimumab. These receptors were collected from a human donor with non-small cell lung cancer that progressed on radiotherapy plus ipilimumab. The CDR3 runs from the conserved cysteine through the conserved F or W. The D gene is left open where the match is weak.

D,V,J,CDR3
-,TRBV7-9,TRBJ1-1,CASSPGGGMNTEAFF
-,TRBV2,TRBJ2-7,CASSEGPRATYEQYF
-,TRBV6-6,TRBJ2-7,CASTGGGLHSEQYF
-,TRBV29-1,TRBJ1-2,CSVEGGDNYGYTF
TRBD2,TRBV19,TRBJ2-1,CASSIWREGYNEQFF
TRBD2,TRBV10-3,TRBJ2-1,CAISESRTSQNNEQFF
TRBD2,TRBV28,TRBJ2-7,CASSLEAGGLIEQYF
-,TRBV6-1,TRBJ2-7,CASSQQGYEQYF
-,TRBV10-2,TRBJ2-7,CASTEGDEQYF
-,TRBV10-3,TRBJ1-2,CASKEGLDGYGYTF
TRBD2,TRBV5-1,TRBJ2-1,CASSPRPAASGGYNEQFF
TRBD1,TRBV4-2,TRBJ2-7,CASSQGQGIPYEQYF
-,TRBV2,TRBJ2-4,CASSEDGLAQNIQYF
-,TRBV6-1,TRBJ2-5,CASSDPGGWGETQYF
TRBD1,TRBV9,TRBJ1-3,CASSSRTGAFSGNTIYF
TRBD2,TRBV6-5,TRBJ2-1,CASRLAGQNYNEQFF
-,TRBV12-2,TRBJ2-2,CASRLVKASPAGELFF
-,TRBV29-1,TRBJ1-1,CSVKDPDGMNTEAFF
TRBD1,TRBV19,TRBJ2-3,CASSTGTGRGDTQYF
TRBD1,TRBV5-1,TRBJ2-3,CASSFGPGQGADTQYF
-,TRBV5-1,TRBJ2-2,CASRTDVGELFF
-,TRBV5-1,TRBJ1-4,CASSTTGVKLEKLFF
-,TRBV9,TRBJ1-1,CASSVDRNTEAFF
TRBD2,TRBV18,TRBJ2-1,CASSPLSSGAYNEQFF
-,TRBV28,TRBJ2-1,CASSSLTRGDEQFF
TRBD2,TRBV12-5,TRBJ2-3,CASGLTSGTTDTQYF
-,TRBV27,TRBJ1-1,CASSSRGHTEAFF
-,TRBV28,TRBJ2-4,CASSLWGSLNIQYF
-,TRBV29-1,TRBJ2-1,CSVEDEQFF
TRBD2,TRBV12-5,TRBJ2-7,CASGLVRPTSGNYEQYF
-,TRBV7-2,TRBJ2-1,CASSLSDKQFF
TRBD1,TRBV7-9,TRBJ2-7,CASSFGRDRDEQYF
TRBD2,TRBV2,TRBJ2-1,CASSAIKGLAGVTEQFF
-,TRBV5-6,TRBJ2-7,CASSPAPNSYEQYF
-,TRBV5-6,TRBJ1-4,CASSLRDRELEKLFF
-,TRBV4-2,TRBJ2-2,CASTLSWPNTGELFF
-,TRBV5-1,TRBJ2-6,CASSSRVSSSGANVLTF
-,TRBV7-9,TRBJ2-4,CASGVRGDIQYF
-,TRBV5-1,TRBJ2-3,CASSLQGRTDTQYF
TRBD1,TRBV6-6,TRBJ2-7,CASSYEGAFSYEQYF
-,TRBV29-1,TRBJ2-2,CSVSGVRGGDTGELFF
-,TRBV9,TRBJ2-7,CASSVGGQSPYEQYF
TRBD2,TRBV18,TRBJ2-5,CASSPLVAGIQETQYF
TRBD2,TRBV2,TRBJ2-5,CASSEAQGLAGVTQYF
-,TRBV18,TRBJ2-5,CASSPSPETQYF
-,TRBV5-1,TRBJ1-1,CASSPGGPEAFF
TRBD1,TRBV6-6,TRBJ1-2,CASSAEGARGYTF
TRBD1,TRBV6-7,TRBJ1-5,CASSSTGWWNQPQHF
TRBD1,TRBV6-1,TRBJ2-7,CASSATGTGFEQYF
TRBD1,TRBV7-8,TRBJ1-5,CASSLVGQGGRQPQHF
-,TRBV19,TRBJ2-5,CASSVAGQETQYF
TRBD1,TRBV6-5,TRBJ1-1,CASSYGQGALNTEAFF
-,TRBV10-1,TRBJ2-1,CASSRGSNEQFF
-,TRBV5-1,TRBJ2-5,CASSHNGKETQYF
-,TRBV28,TRBJ1-3,CASSHRGSGNTIYF
TRBD1,TRBV7-9,TRBJ2-7,CASRERDRGDEQYF
-,TRBV25-1,TRBJ1-2,CASSENRDGYTF
-,TRBV4-1,TRBJ1-2,CASSQDGGGYTF
-,TRBV30,TRBJ1-4,CAWSWGEEKLFF
TRBD2,TRBV14,TRBJ2-5,CASSQGLREDSQETQYF